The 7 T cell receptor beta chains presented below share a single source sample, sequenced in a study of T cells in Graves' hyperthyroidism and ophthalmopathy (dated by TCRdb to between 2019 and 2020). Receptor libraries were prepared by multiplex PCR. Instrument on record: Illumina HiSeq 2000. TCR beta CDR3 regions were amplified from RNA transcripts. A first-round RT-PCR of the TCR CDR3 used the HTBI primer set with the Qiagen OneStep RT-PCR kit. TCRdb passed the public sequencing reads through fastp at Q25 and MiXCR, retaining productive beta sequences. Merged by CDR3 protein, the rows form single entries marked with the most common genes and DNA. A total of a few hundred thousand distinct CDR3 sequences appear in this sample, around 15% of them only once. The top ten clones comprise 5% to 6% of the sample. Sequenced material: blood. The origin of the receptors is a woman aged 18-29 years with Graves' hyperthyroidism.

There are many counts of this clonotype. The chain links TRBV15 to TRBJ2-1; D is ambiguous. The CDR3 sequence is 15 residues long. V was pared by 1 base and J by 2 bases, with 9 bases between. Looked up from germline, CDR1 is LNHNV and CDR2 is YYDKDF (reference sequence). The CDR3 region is CATSRVTGTYNEQFF. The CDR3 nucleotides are TGTGCCACCAGCAGAGTGACCGGAACCTACAATGAGCAGTTCTTC.

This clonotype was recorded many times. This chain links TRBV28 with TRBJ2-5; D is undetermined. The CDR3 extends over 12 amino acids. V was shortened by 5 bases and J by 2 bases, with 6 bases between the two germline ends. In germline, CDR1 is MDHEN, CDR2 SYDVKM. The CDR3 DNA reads TGTGCCAGCAGTATTCTTCAAGAGACCCAGTACTTC. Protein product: CASSILQETQYF.

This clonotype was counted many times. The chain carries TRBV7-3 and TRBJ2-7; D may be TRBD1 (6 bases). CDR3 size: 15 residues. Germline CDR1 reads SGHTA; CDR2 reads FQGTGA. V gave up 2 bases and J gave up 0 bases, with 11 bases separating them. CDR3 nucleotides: TGTGCCAGCAGCTTAGTCTCAGGGGCCTCCTACGAGCAGTACTTC. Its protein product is CASSLVSGASYEQYF. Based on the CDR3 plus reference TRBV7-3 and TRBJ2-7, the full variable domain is GAGVSQTPSNKVTEKGKYVELRCDPISGHTALYWYRQSLGQGPEFLIYFQGTGAADDSGLPNDRFFAVRPEGSVSTLKIQRTERGDSAVYLCASSLVSGASYEQYFGPGTRLTVT.

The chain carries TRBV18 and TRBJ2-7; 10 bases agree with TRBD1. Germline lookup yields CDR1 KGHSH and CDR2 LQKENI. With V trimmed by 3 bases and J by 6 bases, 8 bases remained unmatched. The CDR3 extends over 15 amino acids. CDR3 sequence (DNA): TGTGCCAGCTCACCGAAGACAGGGGGCTCGAGCGAGCAGTACTTC. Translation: CASSPKTGGSSEQYF.

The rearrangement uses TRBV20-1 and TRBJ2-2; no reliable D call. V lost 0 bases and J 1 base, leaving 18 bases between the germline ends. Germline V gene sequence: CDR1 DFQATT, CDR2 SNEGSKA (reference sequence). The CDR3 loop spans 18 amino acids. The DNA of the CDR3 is TGCAGTGCTAGAGACCTCCGGACCACCTCCTGGAACACCGGGGAGCTGTTTTTT. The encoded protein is CSARDLRTTSWNTGELFF.

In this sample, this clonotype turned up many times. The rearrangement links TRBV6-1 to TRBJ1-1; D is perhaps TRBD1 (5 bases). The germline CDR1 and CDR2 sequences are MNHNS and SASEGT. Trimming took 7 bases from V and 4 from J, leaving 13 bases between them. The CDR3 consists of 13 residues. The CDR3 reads CASNVWGITEAFF. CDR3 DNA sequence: TGTGCCAGCAACGTGTGGGGGATCACTGAAGCTTTCTTT.

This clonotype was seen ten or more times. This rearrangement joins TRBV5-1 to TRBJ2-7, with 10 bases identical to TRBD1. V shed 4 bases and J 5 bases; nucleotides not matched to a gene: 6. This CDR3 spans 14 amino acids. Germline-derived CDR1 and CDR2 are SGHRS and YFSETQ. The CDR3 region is CASSPGTGVNEQYF. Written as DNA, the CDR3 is TGCGCCAGCAGCCCCGGGACAGGGGTCAACGAGCAGTACTTC.